The 8 T cell receptor beta chains below all came from one sample that was sequenced in a study of T-cell reconstitution after alpha-beta-depleted transplantation in children. Preparing the TCRbeta library involved the use of unique molecular identifiers. TCRdb processed the PCR reads anew with MiXCR; each CDR3 protein has one entry. The sample records about 460,000 distinct CDR3 sequences, roughly a tenth being singletons. The specimen comprised PBMCs, sampled before TCRalphabeta/CD19-depleted stem cell transplant. The receptors originated from a child aged 2-15 years with inherited bone marrow failure, due to receive a stem cell transplant.

This clonotype was detected many times. V and J are TRBV12-3 or TRBV12-4 and TRBJ2-7; D remains ambiguous. The CDR3 has 13 amino acids. Between the trimmed V and J ends, which lost 5 bases and 6 bases, there was a span of 14 bases. As DNA, the CDR3 is TGTGCCAGCAGTCCCTTCCCTTCCGCCGAGCAGTACTTC. This codes for CASSPFPSAEQYF.

At least ten counts were recorded for this clonotype. This chain uses TRBV15 with TRBJ2-1; 7 bases align to TRBD2. V lost 3 bases and J lost 9; bases outside the gene matches: 8. The germline V gene has CDR1 LNHNV and CDR2 YYDKDF (reference sequence). The CDR3 is 14 amino acids. The CDR3 is CATSRAKAGAEQFF. The CDR3 nucleotides read TGTGCCACCAGCAGGGCGAAGGCGGGAGCTGAGCAGTTCTTC. Full variable domain (remainder filled in from reference TRBV15 and TRBJ2-1): DAMVIQNPRYQVTQFGKPVTLSCSQTLNHNVMYWYQQKSSQAPKLLFHYYDKDFNNEADTPDNFQSRRPNTSFCFLDIRSPGLGDTAMYLCATSRAKAGAEQFFGPGTRLTVL.

This clonotype turned up a few times. The rearrangement links TRBV5-1 to TRBJ2-2, with D perhaps matching TRBD1 (5 bases). V was shortened by 2 bases and J by 6 bases, with 20 bases between the two germline ends. CDR1 and CDR2 (germline): SGHRS, YFSETQ. The CDR3 sequence is 17 residues long. CDR3 in amino acids: CASSFTNPGARAGELFF. The CDR3 nucleotides read TGCGCCAGCAGCTTCACCAACCCTGGGGCCCGCGCCGGGGAGCTGTTTTTT.

At least ten counts were recorded for this clonotype. This chain links TRBV27 with TRBJ2-2; 11 nucleotides align to TRBD1. Germline CDR1 and CDR2: MNHEY and SMNVEV (reference sequence). This CDR3 spans 16 amino acids. V shed 7 bases and J 2 bases; nucleotides not matched to a gene: 6. The CDR3 sequence: CASTPGQGVNTGELFF. CDR3 coding DNA: TGTGCCAGCACGCCGGGACAGGGGGTTAACACCGGGGAGCTGTTTTTT.

This clonotype was detected many times. The gene calls are TRBV28 and TRBJ1-4; 7 bases align to TRBD1. The junction had 7 bases not matched to a gene; V was cut back by 6 bases and J by 6 bases. Looked up from germline, CDR1 is MDHEN and CDR2 is SYDVKM. This CDR3 has 14 amino acids. The CDR3 region has the DNA TGTGCCAGCAGCAGGAACAGGGGTTATGAAAAACTGTTTTTT. This translates into CASSRNRGYEKLFF.

This clonotype came up many times. The chain uses TRBV24-1 and TRBJ1-1; D gene uncertain. Germline CDR1 reads KGHDR; CDR2 reads SFDVKD. The V and J ends lost 5 bases and 1 base respectively, with 10 bases between them. The CDR3 has 14 amino acids. The CDR3 nucleotides are TGTGCCACCAGTGGTGGCTACGGGAACACTGAAGCTTTCTTT. It translates to CATSGGYGNTEAFF.

In its sample, this clonotype was seen many times. The rearrangement uses TRBV5-1 and TRBJ1-1; perhaps TRBD1 as D (5 bases). V was pared by 4 bases and J by 0 bases, with 16 bases between. CDR1 is SGHRS, CDR2 YFSETQ, per germline. CDR3 length: 16 residues. CDR3 region: CASSRGGSTMNTEAFF. The CDR3 nucleotides are TGCGCCAGCAGCCGGGGGGGGTCCACCATGAACACTGAAGCTTTCTTT. Full variable domain (rest looked up from reference TRBV5-1 and TRBJ1-1): KAGVTQTPRYLIKTRGQQVTLSCSPISGHRSVSWYQQTPGQGLQFLFEYFSETQRNKGNFPGRFSGRQFSNSRSEMNVSTLELGDSALYLCASSRGGSTMNTEAFFGQGTRLTVV.

Concerning this clonotype itself: The conserved phenylalanine or tryptophan is not found at the CDR3 terminus, so this likely reflects a read error. The chain links TRBV3-1 to TRBJ2-3; D perhaps matches TRBD2 (5 bases). CDR1 LGHDT and CDR2 YNNKEL come from the germline V gene (reference sequence). This CDR3 is 13 amino acids long. V was shortened by 5 bases and J by 6 bases, with 12 bases between the two germline ends. The CDR3 region has the DNA TGTGCCAGCAGCACGGACTTGTCTGATACGCAGTATTCT. Residues: CASSTDLSDTQYS.